Sequencing of this TCR beta chain was carried out in a study of CD8+ T cells in alopecia areata. General study results and limits: Clarity of TCR sharing across patients fell short of that in mice, possibly HLA-related.

Stated treatment: oral pan-JAK inhibitor, 5-10 mg twice daily. This clone was observed a few times. Its specificity is unknown. Extracted RNA was reverse transcribed, and the resulting cDNA served as sequencing template. Produced via immunoSEQ multiplex PCR; TCRdb's table is partial and in-frame only. The sample records 150,000 to 200,000 clones, roughly 46% being singletons. This specimen was CD8+ T cells sorted from blood, taken at week 52, from a patient treated with tofacitinib. The sequence was obtained from a human donor with alopecia areata.

CDR3 in amino acids: CASSYSGPYGYTF. For the CDR3, the DNA is TGTGCCAGCAGTTACTCAGGACCCTATGGCTACACCTTC. This rearrangement joins TRBV6-5 to TRBJ1-2; D not certain. This CDR3 contains 13 residues. Looked up from germline, CDR1 is MNHEY and CDR2 is SVGAGI. V lost 0 bases and J lost 4, with 6 bases in between.